This entry describes one T cell receptor (beta chain). This record belongs to a study of blood T cell repertoires in COVID-19. Study summary: Spain, Italy and the United States supplied samples that represented acute and convalescent COVID-19. From T cells, B-cell-depleted T cells, or PBMCs came the material, which was cDNA or gDNA.

This CDR3 has 14 amino acids. Trimming left V 3 bases short and J 4 bases short, with 13 bases between. The germline gives CDR1 WSHSY, CDR2 SAAADI. Libraries were prepared by immunoSEQ multiplex PCR; TCRdb keeps only in-frame clonotypes and omits some of them. The repertoire has some 240,000 clones, nearly 90% of them found once; the top ten carry around 4.6%. The chain is built from TRBV10-2 and TRBJ2-7; the D is unclear. The source of this sequence is a woman in her thirties or forties who had recovered from COVID-19. The sequencing input was peripheral blood. The CDR3 nucleotides read TGCGCCAGCAGTGAAATCGGTAGTGAATACGAGCAGTACTTC. It codes for CASSEIGSEYEQYF.